This T cell receptor (beta chain) was sequenced in a study of T cell responses to AZD1222 COVID-19 vaccine. The length of the CDR3 is 15 residues. CDR1 is LGHNA, CDR2 YSLEER, per germline. V lost 1 base to trimming and J lost 3 bases; unmatched junction nucleotides: 5. A single count supports this clone. Its target is unknown. Study-level results: Distributed over spike, vaccine-associated CD4 TCRs predominated at 160-218 and 743-854. Clonal diversity may have been underestimated, and the donors were mostly white British, with more females than males. Two AZD1222 administrations were followed by greater Spike-specific TCR breadth and depth.

Sequencing was performed with immunoSEQ multiplex PCR; in TCRdb, only in-frame clones are kept and a portion is missing. The sample lists 200,000 or so clones; just over 90% were seen once. Sequencing was performed on peripheral blood, taken on day 0 of MenACWY control vaccination. The rearrangement uses TRBV4-3 and TRBJ1-1; 7 positions agree with TRBD1. This sequence originates from an adult in good health. The CDR3 coding sequence is TGCGCCAGCAGCCAAGTTAACAGGGGATACACTGAAGCTTTCTTT. Translating gives CASSQVNRGYTEAFF.